Listed below are T cell receptor beta chains from one sample, sequenced in a study of T-cell memory formation after mild COVID-19. TCRdb used MiXCR to reprocess the 5' RACE reads, holding one entry per CDR3 protein. The table lists 200,000 or so distinct CDR3 sequences, approximately 20% of them singletons. The source material was PBMCs or a T cell subset sorted from them (not recorded which). These receptors all stem from an adult woman who had mild COVID-19 (a few samples of this study predate the infection). Cell type and time point are not known. The CDR3 runs from the conserved cysteine through the conserved F or W. D genes are given only for firm matches. Clone sizes are given selectively: once, few, many, or a class where the clone is expanded.

j_call	clone_size	d_call	v_call	cdr3_aa	cdr3_nt
TRBJ2-5	few	.	TRBV4-1	CASSQDGGDGETQYF	TGCGCCAGCAGCCAAGATGGGGGCGACGGGGAGACCCAGTACTTC
TRBJ2-1	.	.	TRBV29-1	CSVGDRQGNEQFF	TGCAGCGTCGGCGACCGACAAGGGAATGAGCAGTTCTTC
TRBJ2-3	many	.	TRBV7-3	CASSYSWVTSTDTQYF	TGTGCCAGCAGCTACTCCTGGGTAACTAGCACAGATACGCAGTATTTT
TRBJ1-1	many	TRBD1	TRBV6-5	CASSAQQGASTEAFF	TGTGCCAGCAGTGCACAACAGGGGGCAAGCACTGAAGCTTTCTTT
TRBJ1-2	.	.	TRBV7-9	CASSIDSINAYTF	TGTGCCAGCAGCATAGACAGTATAAACGCCTACACCTTC
TRBJ2-3	.	TRBD1	TRBV5-1	CASSAIQGGADTQYF	TGCGCCAGCAGCGCCATACAAGGGGGCGCAGATACGCAGTATTTT
TRBJ2-6	.	.	TRBV30	CAWSRTVTANVLTF	TGTGCCTGGAGTAGGACAGTAACCGCCAACGTCCTGACTTTC
TRBJ2-2	many	.	TRBV5-5	CASSLEVRAGELFF	TGTGCCAGCAGCTTGGAAGTCCGGGCCGGGGAGCTGTTTTTT
TRBJ2-7	.	.	TRBV27	CASRLRGAYEQYF	TGTGCCAGCAGACTGAGGGGGGCCTACGAGCAGTACTTC
TRBJ1-1	many	.	TRBV15	CATSRDRGNTEAFF	TGTGCCACCAGCAGAGATAGGGGGAACACTGAAGCTTTCTTT
TRBJ2-7	few	.	TRBV9	CASSVGAESSYEQYF	TGTGCCAGCAGCGTAGGGGCAGAAAGTTCCTACGAGCAGTACTTC
TRBJ1-2	few	.	TRBV3-1	CASTTAGHGYTF	TGTGCCAGCACTACCGCGGGTCATGGCTACACCTTC
TRBJ2-5	few	.	TRBV5-1	CASSEGNFQETQYF	TGCGCCAGCAGCGAAGGGAACTTCCAAGAGACCCAGTACTTC
TRBJ1-5	.	TRBD1	TRBV12-3/TRBV12-4	CASSDRGQKSNQPQHF	TGTGCCAGCAGTGACAGGGGGCAGAAGAGCAATCAGCCCCAGCATTTT
TRBJ2-5	many	.	TRBV5-4	CASSLVSQETQYF	TGTGCCAGCAGCTTGGTTTCTCAAGAGACCCAGTACTTC
TRBJ1-1	.	.	TRBV3-1	CASSQDSGMNTEAFF	TGTGCCAGCAGCCAAGATTCAGGAATGAACACTGAAGCTTTCTTT
TRBJ1-2	.	.	TRBV14	CASSQDNDNYGYTF	TGTGCCAGCAGCCAAGACAACGATAACTATGGCTACACCTTC
TRBJ1-2	few	TRBD1	TRBV18	CASSAGGDGGYTF	TGTGCCAGCTCCGCAGGGGGCGACGGCGGCTACACCTTC
TRBJ2-3	.	.	TRBV27	CASSRTRLADTQYF	TGTGCCAGCAGTCGGACGAGGCTAGCAGATACGCAGTATTTT
TRBJ2-3	many	.	TRBV11-2	CASSSGPRVSTDTQYF	TGTGCCAGCAGCTCAGGCCCGAGGGTTAGCACAGATACGCAGTATTTT
TRBJ1-2	few	TRBD1	TRBV5-1	CASTDREAGYTF	TGCGCCAGCACTGACAGGGAGGCCGGCTACACCTTC
TRBJ2-7	few	.	TRBV3-1	CASSQGHTYEQYF	TGTGCCAGCAGCCAGGGGCACACCTACGAGCAGTACTTC
TRBJ2-3	few	.	TRBV2	CASSDERGRTDTQYF	TGTGCCAGCAGTGATGAGAGGGGGAGGACAGATACGCAGTATTTT
TRBJ2-1	.	TRBD2	TRBV4-2	CASSQELLAGGDEQFF	TGTGCCAGCAGCCAAGAGCTACTAGCGGGGGGGGATGAGCAGTTCTTC
TRBJ1-2	.	TRBD1	TRBV5-1	CASSITSGTGGNGYTF	TGCGCCAGCAGCATAACCTCCGGGACAGGGGGAAATGGCTACACCTTC
TRBJ2-2	many	.	TRBV9	CASSPSGDTGELFF	TGTGCCAGCAGCCCCTCCGGAGACACCGGGGAGCTGTTTTTT
TRBJ2-1	many	TRBD2	TRBV4-2	CASSQDSASGSWNEQFF	TGTGCCAGCAGCCAAGATTCGGCTAGCGGGAGCTGGAATGAGCAGTTCTTC
TRBJ1-1	few	.	TRBV30	CAWRRQRNTEAFF	TGTGCCTGGAGAAGACAGAGGAACACTGAAGCTTTCTTT
TRBJ1-1	few	.	TRBV19	CASSTFRVDTEAFF	TGTGCCAGTAGTACCTTTCGTGTAGACACTGAAGCTTTCTTT
TRBJ2-1	.	.	TRBV12-3/TRBV12-4	CASSPASPSYNEQFF	TGTGCCAGCAGTCCCGCCAGTCCCTCCTACAATGAGCAGTTCTTC
TRBJ2-3	few	.	TRBV3-1	CASSHGDTQYF	TGTGCCAGCAGCCACGGGGATACGCAGTATTTT
TRBJ2-3	few	.	TRBV6-2/TRBV6-3	CASRDTGTSTDTQYF	TGTGCCAGCAGGGACACCGGGACTAGCACAGATACGCAGTATTTT
TRBJ1-1	once	.	TRBV5-1	CASRREEGTEAFF	TGCGCCAGCAGGAGGGAGGAGGGCACTGAAGCTTTCTTT
TRBJ1-1	few	.	TRBV29-1	CSVEIGVNTEAFF	TGCAGCGTTGAGATAGGAGTGAACACTGAAGCTTTCTTT
TRBJ2-1	.	.	TRBV5-6	CASSPGLTEQFF	TGTGCCAGCAGCCCCGGACTGACAGAGCAGTTCTTC
TRBJ1-1	few	TRBD1	TRBV6-5	CASSYLSRGPFGTEAFF	TGTGCCAGCAGTTACTTGAGTAGGGGGCCCTTTGGCACTGAAGCTTTCTTT
TRBJ2-3	few	.	TRBV30	CAWSVRGGLADTQYF	TGTGCCTGGAGTGTACGTGGGGGGCTGGCAGATACGCAGTATTTT
TRBJ2-6	.	.	TRBV6-6	CASSREHPSGANVLTF	TGTGCCAGCAGCCGCGAACACCCATCTGGGGCCAACGTCCTGACTTTC
TRBJ2-3	few	.	TRBV5-1	CASSPGLSTDTQYF	TGCGCCAGCAGCCCGGGACTGAGCACAGATACGCAGTATTTT
TRBJ1-2	.	.	TRBV6-6	CASAPPSNYGYTF	TGTGCCAGCGCTCCACCTTCTAACTATGGCTACACCTTC
TRBJ1-1	.	.	TRBV12-3/TRBV12-4	CASRGGGSAGAEAFF	TGTGCCAGCAGGGGCGGGGGCAGCGCAGGGGCTGAAGCTTTCTTT
TRBJ1-5	many	.	TRBV7-2	CASSLTVSNQPQHF	TGTGCCAGCAGCTTGACAGTTAGCAATCAGCCCCAGCATTTT
TRBJ2-4	.	.	TRBV27	CASRPGRKLAKNIQYF	TGTGCCAGCCGGCCAGGGCGGAAACTAGCCAAAAACATTCAGTACTTC
TRBJ2-3	.	.	TRBV25-1	CASRRGDLRDTQYF	TGTGCCAGCAGGCGCGGAGATTTAAGAGATACGCAGTATTTT
TRBJ1-2	.	.	TRBV15	CATIETGSDSFYGYTF	TGTGCCACCATCGAAACGGGGAGTGACAGCTTCTATGGCTACACCTTC
TRBJ1-2	few	.	TRBV5-1	CASSVDGFSYHTF	TGCGCCAGCAGCGTGGACGGATTCTCCTACCACACCTTC
TRBJ2-1	few	.	TRBV5-4	CASSSNGGARDEQFF	TGTGCCAGCAGCTCCAACGGGGGCGCTAGGGATGAGCAGTTCTTC
TRBJ2-1	.	.	TRBV5-1	CASCPQGGLGNEQFF	TGCGCCAGCTGCCCCCAGGGGGGTTTAGGCAATGAGCAGTTCTTC
TRBJ2-1	.	.	TRBV29-1	CSVEGLVANPYNEQFF	TGCAGCGTTGAAGGCCTTGTCGCGAACCCCTACAATGAGCAGTTCTTC
TRBJ1-1	few	.	TRBV20-1	CSAPRVQGITEAFF	TGCAGTGCACCCCGCGTACAGGGTATCACTGAAGCTTTCTTT
TRBJ1-6	.	.	TRBV12-3/TRBV12-4	CASQGYNSPLHF	TGTGCCAGTCAGGGGTATAATTCACCCCTCCACTTT
TRBJ2-7	few	TRBD1	TRBV12-3/TRBV12-4	CASSPRGQATYEQYF	TGTGCCAGCAGTCCCCGGGGACAGGCTACCTACGAGCAGTACTTC
TRBJ2-7	few	.	TRBV6-5	CASRRDRTREQYF	TGTGCCAGCAGGCGGGACAGAACTAGGGAGCAGTACTTC
TRBJ2-3	many	TRBD2	TRBV2	CASSVSGRITDTQYF	TGTGCCAGCAGCGTTAGCGGGAGAATCACAGATACGCAGTATTTT
TRBJ1-5	.	.	TRBV19	CASAGDRNQPQHF	TGTGCCAGTGCAGGTGACCGAAATCAGCCCCAGCATTTT
TRBJ2-7	.	TRBD1	TRBV5-5	CASSSPGQGLYEQYF	TGTGCCAGCAGCTCCCCGGGACAGGGTCTCTACGAGCAGTACTTC
TRBJ2-2	few	.	TRBV29-1	CSVGIGGLLSGELFF	TGCAGCGTTGGTATAGGGGGACTATTATCGGGGGAGCTGTTTTTT
TRBJ2-2	few	.	TRBV24-1	CATSPGTNTGELFF	TGTGCCACCAGTCCGGGGACGAACACCGGGGAGCTGTTTTTT
TRBJ2-1	many	TRBD1	TRBV5-1	CASSLAAGTGGYEQFF	TGCGCCAGCAGCTTGGCCGCGGGGACAGGGGGTTATGAGCAGTTCTTC
TRBJ2-1	.	TRBD2	TRBV7-9	CASSSMRGGYNEQFF	TGTGCCAGCAGCTCCATGCGGGGGGGATACAATGAGCAGTTCTTC